This entry concerns a single T cell receptor (beta chain). Antigen unknown. Different DNA sequences within this sample yield the same CDR3. The CDR3 consists of 11 residues. The germline V gene encodes CDR1 SQVTM and CDR2 ANQGSEA. V was cut by 1 base and J by 4 bases, with 5 bases left in between. Naivety among CD8 cells was defined by CD45RO negativity and positive CCR7 selection, thereby excluding terminally differentiated effector memory CD45RA+ cells. The record originates from a study of shared clonotypes between healthy human individuals. Study results and limitations: Sharing of clonotypes among donors was expected to vary with sequencing depth.

Original processing notes: From ImmunoSEQ came sequences covering only the junction and carrying no quality scores, so filtering differed. Using immunoSEQ multiplex PCR, the repertoire was profiled, and TCRdb retains in-frame clones only, with some absent. V and J calls and clone size are copied from that table; D and trimming were computed from the DNA. The data hold under 700,000 clones, with 95% observed a single time. This TCR came from a woman between 25 and 40 years old in good health. The sample consisted of naive CD8+ T cells sorted from blood. The J gene is TRBJ2-7, the V gene TRBV29-1; D unresolved. The CDR3 loop is CSVEVGYEQYF. CDR3 nucleotides: TGCAGCGTTGAAGTGGGGTACGAGCAGTACTTC.